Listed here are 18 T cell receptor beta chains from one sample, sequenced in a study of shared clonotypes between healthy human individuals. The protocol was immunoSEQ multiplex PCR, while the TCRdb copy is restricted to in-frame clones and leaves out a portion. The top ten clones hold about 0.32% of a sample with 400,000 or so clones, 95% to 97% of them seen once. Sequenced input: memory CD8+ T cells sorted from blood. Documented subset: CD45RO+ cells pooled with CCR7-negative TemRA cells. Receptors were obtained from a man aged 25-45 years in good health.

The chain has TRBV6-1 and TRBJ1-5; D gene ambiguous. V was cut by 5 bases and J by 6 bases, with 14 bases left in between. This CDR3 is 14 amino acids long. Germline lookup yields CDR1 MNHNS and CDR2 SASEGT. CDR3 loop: CASSPKGPGQPQHF. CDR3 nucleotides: TGTGCCAGCAGTCCCAAAGGGCCGGGTCAGCCCCAGCATTTT.

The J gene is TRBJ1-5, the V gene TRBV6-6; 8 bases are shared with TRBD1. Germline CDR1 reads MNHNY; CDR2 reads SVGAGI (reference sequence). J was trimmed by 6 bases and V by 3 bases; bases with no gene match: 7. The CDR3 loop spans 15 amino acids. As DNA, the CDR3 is TGTGCCAGCAGTTATCCCCAACAGGGGGGTCAGCCCCAGCATTTT. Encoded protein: CASSYPQQGGQPQHF.

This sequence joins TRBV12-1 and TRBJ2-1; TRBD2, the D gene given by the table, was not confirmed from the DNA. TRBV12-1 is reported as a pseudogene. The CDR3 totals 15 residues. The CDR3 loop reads CASNVSGRDHNEQFF. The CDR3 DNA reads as TGTGCCAGCAACGTTAGCGGGAGAGATCACAATGAGCAGTTCTTC.

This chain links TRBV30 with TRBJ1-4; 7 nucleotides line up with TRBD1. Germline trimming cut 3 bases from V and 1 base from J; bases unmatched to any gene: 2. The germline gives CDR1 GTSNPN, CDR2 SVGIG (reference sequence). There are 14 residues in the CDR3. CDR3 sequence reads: CAWRQGETNEKLFF. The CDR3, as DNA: TGTGCCTGGAGGCAGGGGGAAACTAATGAAAAACTGTTTTTT.

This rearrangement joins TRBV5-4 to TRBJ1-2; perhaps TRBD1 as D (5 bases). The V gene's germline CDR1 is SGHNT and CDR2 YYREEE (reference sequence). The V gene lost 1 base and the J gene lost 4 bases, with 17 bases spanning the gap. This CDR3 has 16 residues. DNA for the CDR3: TGTGCCAGCAGCTTGTGGGGTGCCAGGGAGCTCTATGGCTACACCTTC. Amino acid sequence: CASSLWGARELYGYTF.

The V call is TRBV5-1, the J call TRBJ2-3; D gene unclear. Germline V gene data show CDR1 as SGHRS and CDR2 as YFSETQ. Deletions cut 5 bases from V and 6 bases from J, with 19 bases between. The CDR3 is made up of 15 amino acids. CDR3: CASSYDGLPGDTQYF. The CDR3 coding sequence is TGCGCCAGCAGTTACGACGGGCTTCCCGGGGATACGCAGTATTTT.

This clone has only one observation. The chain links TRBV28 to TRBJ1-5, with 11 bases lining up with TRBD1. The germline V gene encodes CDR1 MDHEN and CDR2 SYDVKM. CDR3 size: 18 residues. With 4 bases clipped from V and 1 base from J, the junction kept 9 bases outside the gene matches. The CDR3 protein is CASSSGTGGWLSNQPQHF. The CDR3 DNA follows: TGTGCCAGCAGTTCCGGGACAGGGGGTTGGTTAAGCAATCAGCCCCAGCATTTT.

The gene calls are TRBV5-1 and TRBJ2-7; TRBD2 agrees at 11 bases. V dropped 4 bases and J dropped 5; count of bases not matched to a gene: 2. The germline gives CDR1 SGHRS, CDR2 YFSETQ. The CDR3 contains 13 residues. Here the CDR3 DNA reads TGCGCCAGCAGCCTAGCGGGAGGACACGAGCAGTACTTC. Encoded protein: CASSLAGGHEQYF.

The CDR3 sequence: CASRSPGQGFYGYTF. CDR3 nucleotides: TGTGCCAGCAGGTCTCCGGGACAGGGTTTCTATGGCTACACCTTC. The chain carries TRBV28 and TRBJ1-2, with 9 bases fitting TRBD1. The CDR3 contains 15 residues. J lost 4 bases, V lost 6 bases, and 9 bases had no gene match. Germline CDR1 and CDR2: MDHEN and SYDVKM.

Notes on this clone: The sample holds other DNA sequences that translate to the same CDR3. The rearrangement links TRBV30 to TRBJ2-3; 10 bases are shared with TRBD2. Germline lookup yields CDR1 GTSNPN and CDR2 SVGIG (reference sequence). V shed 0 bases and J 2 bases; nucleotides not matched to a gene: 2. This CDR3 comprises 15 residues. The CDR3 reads CAWSVLAGPTDTQYF. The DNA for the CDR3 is TGTGCCTGGAGTGTACTAGCGGGACCCACAGATACGCAGTATTTT.

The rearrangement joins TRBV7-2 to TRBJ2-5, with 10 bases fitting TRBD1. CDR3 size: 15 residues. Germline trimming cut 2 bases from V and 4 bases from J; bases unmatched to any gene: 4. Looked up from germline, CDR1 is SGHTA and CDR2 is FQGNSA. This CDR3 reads CASSLQRQGAETQYF. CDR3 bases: TGTGCCAGCAGCTTACAGAGACAGGGGGCAGAGACCCAGTACTTC.

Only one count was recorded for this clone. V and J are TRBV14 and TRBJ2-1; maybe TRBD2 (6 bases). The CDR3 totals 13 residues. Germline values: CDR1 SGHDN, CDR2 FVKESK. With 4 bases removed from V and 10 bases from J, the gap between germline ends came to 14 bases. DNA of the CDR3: TGTGCCAGCAGCCCCGGACTAACCGGCGAGCAGTTCTTC. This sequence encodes CASSPGLTGEQFF.

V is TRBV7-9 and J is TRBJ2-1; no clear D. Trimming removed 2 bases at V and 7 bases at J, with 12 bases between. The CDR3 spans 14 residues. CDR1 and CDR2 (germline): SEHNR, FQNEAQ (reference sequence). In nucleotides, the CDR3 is TGTGCCAGCAGCTTACTAGTCTGGGGAAATGAGCAGTTCTTC. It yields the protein CASSLLVWGNEQFF. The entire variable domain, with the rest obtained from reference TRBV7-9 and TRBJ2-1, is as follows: DTGVSQNPRHKITKRGQNVTFRCDPISEHNRLYWYRQTLGQGPEFLTYFQNEAQLEKSRLLSDRFSAERPKGSFSTLEIQRTEQGDSAMYLCASSLLVWGNEQFFGPGTRLTVL.

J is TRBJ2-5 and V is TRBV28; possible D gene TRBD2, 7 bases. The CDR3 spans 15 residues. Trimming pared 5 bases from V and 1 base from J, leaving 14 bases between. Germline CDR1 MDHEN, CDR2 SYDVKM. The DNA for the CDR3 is TGTGCCAGCAGTCCCAGAGGGGGGGCCCAAGAGACCCAGTACTTC. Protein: CASSPRGGAQETQYF.

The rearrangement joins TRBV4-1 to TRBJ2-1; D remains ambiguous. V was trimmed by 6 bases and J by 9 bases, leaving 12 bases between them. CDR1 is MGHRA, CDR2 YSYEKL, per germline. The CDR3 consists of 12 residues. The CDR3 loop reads CASRQSMGEQFF. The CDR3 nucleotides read TGCGCCAGCAGGCAGAGCATGGGTGAGCAGTTCTTC.

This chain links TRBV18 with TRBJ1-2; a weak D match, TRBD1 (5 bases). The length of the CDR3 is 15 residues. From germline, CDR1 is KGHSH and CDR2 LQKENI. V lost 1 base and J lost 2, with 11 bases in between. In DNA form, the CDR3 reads TGTGCCAGCTCACCACTAAGGGGAACCAACTATGGCTACACCTTC. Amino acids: CASSPLRGTNYGYTF. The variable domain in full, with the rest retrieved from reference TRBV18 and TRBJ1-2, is NAGVMQNPRHLVRRRGQEARLRCSPMKGHSHVYWYRQLPEEGLKFMVYLQKENIIDESGMPKERFSAEFPKEGPSILRIQQVVRGDSAAYFCASSPLRGTNYGYTFGSGTRLTVV.

The CDR3 sequence is CASSISRRGNYGYTF. In DNA, the CDR3 is TGTGCCAGTAGTATTTCCCGAAGGGGAAACTATGGCTACACCTTC. The V and J genes are TRBV19 and TRBJ1-2, with D perhaps TRBD1 (5 bases). Germline CDR1 and CDR2: LNHDA and SQIVND (reference sequence). The CDR3 loop spans 15 amino acids. V was cut by 3 bases and J by 2 bases, with 13 bases left in between.

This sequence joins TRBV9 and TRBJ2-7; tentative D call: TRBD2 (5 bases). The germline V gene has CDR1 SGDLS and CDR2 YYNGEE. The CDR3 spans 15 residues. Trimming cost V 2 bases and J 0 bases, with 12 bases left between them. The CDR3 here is CASSVSPGSSYEQYF. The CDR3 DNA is TGTGCCAGCAGCGTTTCCCCGGGAAGCTCCTACGAGCAGTACTTC.